This passage covers 18 T cell receptor beta chains from one sample sequenced in a study of blood T cell repertoires in COVID-19. TCRdb keeps only in-frame clones here, not all; method: immunoSEQ multiplex PCR. This table has under 150,000 clones, about four fifths appearing once. The source material was peripheral blood. These receptors were taken from an elderly woman in a cohort sampled during active or convalescent COVID-19.

The chain is built from TRBV28 and TRBJ2-5, with no clear D. The CDR3 runs to 11 residues. V lost 6 bases, J lost 5 bases, and 7 bases lay in between. The V gene's germline CDR1 is MDHEN and CDR2 SYDVKM. The CDR3 sequence is CASSPRETQYF. CDR3 nucleotide sequence: TGTGCCAGCAGCCCACGGGAGACCCAGTACTTC. Looking up the rest from reference TRBV28 and TRBJ2-5 gives the full variable domain: DVKVTQSSRYLVKRTGEKVFLECVQDMDHENMFWYRQDPGLGLRLIYFSYDVKMKEKGDIPEGYSVSREKKERFSLILESASTNQTSMYLCASSPRETQYFGPGTRLLVL.

V usage is TRBV5-8 and J usage is TRBJ2-1, with a possible D match to TRBD1 (6 bases). With 4 bases removed from V and 0 bases from J, the gap between germline ends came to 11 bases. CDR1 SGHTS and CDR2 YDEGEE come from the germline V gene. The CDR3 is 15 residues long. The CDR3 loop is CASSPGQSSYNEQFF. Written as DNA, the CDR3 is TGTGCCAGCAGCCCCGGACAGAGCTCCTACAATGAGCAGTTCTTC.

This clone has only one observation. The chain links TRBV7-2 to TRBJ2-2; TRBD2 matches 8 bases. Germline-derived CDR1 and CDR2 are SGHTA and FQGNSA. J was trimmed by 2 bases and V by 5 bases; bases with no gene match: 4. CDR3 length equals 15 residues. Here the CDR3 reads CASSPSGFNTGELFF. The CDR3 DNA sequence: TGTGCCAGCAGCCCTAGCGGGTTCAACACCGGGGAGCTGTTTTTT. Together with reference TRBV7-2 and TRBJ2-2, the CDR3 gives the full variable domain: GAGVSQSPSNKVTEKGKDVELRCDPISGHTALYWYRQSLGQGLEFLIYFQGNSAPDKSGLPSDRFSAERTGGSVSTLTIQRTQQEDSAVYLCASSPSGFNTGELFFGEGSRLTVL.

This clone has more than one count but fewer than ten. This chain uses TRBV5-1 with TRBJ2-7; 8 bases line up with TRBD1. Trimming took 2 bases from V and 4 from J; bases not matched to a gene: 2. Germline values: CDR1 SGHRS, CDR2 YFSETQ. CDR3 length: 13 amino acids. CDR3 DNA: TGCGCCAGCAGCTTATGGACAGGGTACGAGCAGTACGTC. Amino acid sequence: CASSLWTGYEQYV.

The chain carries TRBV27 and TRBJ1-2, with a weak D call TRBD1 (5 bases). Trimming left V 6 bases short and J 4 bases short, with 9 bases between. The CDR3 runs to 12 residues. Germline V gene lookup returns CDR1 MNHEY and CDR2 SMNVEV (reference sequence). CDR3 nucleotides: TGTGCCAGCAGGGGGCGCGGCTATGGCTACACCTTC. Translated, it gives CASRGRGYGYTF.

The gene calls are TRBV7-2 and TRBJ2-2, with D unresolved. Germline V gene sequence: CDR1 SGHTA, CDR2 FQGNSA. Between the trimmed V and J ends, which lost 1 base and 5 bases, there was a span of 11 bases. The CDR3 has 15 amino acids. As DNA, the CDR3 is TGTGCCAGCAGCTTAGGGAGAATAGGAACCGGGGAGCTGTTTTTT. It encodes CASSLGRIGTGELFF.

The rearrangement links TRBV9 to TRBJ2-5; the D is unclear. V shed 4 bases and J shed 5 bases, with 9 bases lying between them. The CDR3 runs 12 residues. Germline V CDR1 and CDR2: SGDLS, YYNGEE. Here the CDR3 reads CASSQNRETQYF. The CDR3 DNA reads as TGTGCCAGCAGCCAAAACCGGGAGACCCAGTACTTC.

The J gene is TRBJ1-2, the V gene TRBV19; 7 nucleotides agree with TRBD1. The V gene's germline CDR1 is LNHDA and CDR2 SQIVND (reference sequence). The CDR3 extends over 13 amino acids. The J segment lost 6 bases and the V segment lost 4 bases, leaving 5 bases of the junction unmatched. The CDR3 DNA follows: TGTGCCAGTAGTAAACGGCAGGGGGATGGCTACACCTTC. Its protein product is CASSKRQGDGYTF.

This clone was observed a single time. V gene TRBV14 combines with J gene TRBJ1-1; D not resolved. The V end lost 0 bases, the J end lost 0 bases, and 5 bases lay between the germline ends. This CDR3 comprises 14 residues. Germline values: CDR1 SGHDN, CDR2 FVKESK. This chain's CDR3 is CASSQDSLNTEAFF. The CDR3 DNA sequence: TGTGCCAGCAGCCAAGACTCTTTGAACACTGAAGCTTTCTTT.

The J gene is TRBJ2-7, the V gene TRBV6-2 or TRBV6-3; 8 bases align to TRBD1. The CDR3 sequence is 16 residues long. Germline CDR1 and CDR2: MNHEY and SVGEGT. After removal of 5 bases from V and 3 bases from J, the junction contained 12 bases not matched to a gene. CDR3 sequence reads: CASSKSKDRASYEQYV. The CDR3 nucleotides are TGTGCCAGCAGTAAGAGCAAGGACAGGGCAAGCTACGAGCAGTACGTC.

The gene calls are TRBV5-4 and TRBJ1-6, with TRBD1 matching 7 bases. After removal of 4 bases from V and 7 bases from J, the junction contained 8 bases not matched to a gene. This CDR3 has 15 amino acids. In germline, CDR1 is SGHNT, CDR2 YYREEE (reference sequence). The CDR3 coding sequence is TGTGCCAGCAGCCAGGGGGGACAGAAAAATTCACCCCTCCACTTT. It codes for CASSQGGQKNSPLHF.

The DNA of the CDR3 is TGCGCTTCGTCACAGGGGATGGTCTACTATGGCTACACCTTC. It is translated as CASSQGMVYYGYTF. The V and J genes are TRBV5-1 and TRBJ1-2, with 7 nucleotides matching TRBD1. Germline CDR1 reads SGHRS; CDR2 reads YFSETQ. This CDR3 region has 14 residues.

The chain joins TRBV6-5 to TRBJ2-3; 7 bases match TRBD2. CDR3 length: 12 residues. The germline gives CDR1 MNHEY, CDR2 SVGAGI. J was trimmed by 6 bases and V by 4 bases; bases with no gene match: 1. The CDR3 reads CASSSGGDTQYF. CDR3 DNA: TGTGCCAGCAGTTCCGGGGGGGATACGCAGTATTTT.

In DNA form, the CDR3 reads TGTGCCAGCAGTGACTCGGGACTAGCGGGGGTCGCCGGGGAGCTGTTTTTT. Its translation: CASSDSGLAGVAGELFF. The rearrangement uses TRBV6-4 and TRBJ2-2, with 14 bases matching TRBD2. The CDR3 runs to 17 residues. Looked up from germline, CDR1 is MRHNA and CDR2 is SNTAGT. V lost 0 bases, J lost 6 bases, and 3 bases stayed unmatched.

This clone was found once. The chain has TRBV7-2 and TRBJ2-7; D call uncertain. Germline V gene data show CDR1 as SGHTA and CDR2 as FQGNSA. CDR3 size: 14 residues. Trimming took off 1 base at V and 2 bases at J, with 9 bases between the two ends. The CDR3 coding sequence is TGTGCCAGCAGCTTAGGTAAAGGAGCCTACGAGCAGTACTTC. Amino acids: CASSLGKGAYEQYF.

The chain couples TRBV2 to TRBJ2-5; weak D call: TRBD1 (5 bases). The V gene lost 6 bases and the J gene lost 4 bases, with 9 bases spanning the gap. CDR3 length: 12 amino acids. Looked up from germline, CDR1 is SNHLY and CDR2 is FYNNEI. Here the CDR3 DNA reads TGTGCCAGCAGCAGGGCACGAGAGACCCAGTACTTC. Translation gives CASSRARETQYF. The variable domain in full, completed from reference TRBV2 and TRBJ2-5, reads EPEVTQTPSHQVTQMGQEVILRCVPISNHLYFYWYRQILGQKVEFLVSFYNNEISEKSEIFDDQFSVERPDGSNFTLKIRSTKLEDSAMYFCASSRARETQYFGPGTRLLVL.

The gene calls are TRBV7-3 and TRBJ2-1, with D maybe TRBD2 (6 bases). The CDR3 is 16 amino acids. Between the trimmed V and J ends, which lost 1 base and 10 bases, there was a span of 20 bases. The germline CDR1 and CDR2 sequences are SGHTA and FQGTGA. CDR3 loop: CASSLSGGATRREQFF. CDR3 DNA: TGTGCCAGCAGCTTAAGTGGCGGGGCAACCCGTCGGGAGCAGTTCTTC.

This sequence joins TRBV6-2 or TRBV6-3 and TRBJ1-1, with TRBD1 matching over 7 bases. This CDR3 is 12 amino acids long. V lost 5 bases, J lost 5 bases, and 2 bases stayed unmatched. Germline V gene data show CDR1 as MNHEY and CDR2 as SVGEGT. CDR3 bases: TGTGCCAGCAGTCAGGGGGGTACTGAAGCTTTCTTT. The encoded protein is CASSQGGTEAFF.